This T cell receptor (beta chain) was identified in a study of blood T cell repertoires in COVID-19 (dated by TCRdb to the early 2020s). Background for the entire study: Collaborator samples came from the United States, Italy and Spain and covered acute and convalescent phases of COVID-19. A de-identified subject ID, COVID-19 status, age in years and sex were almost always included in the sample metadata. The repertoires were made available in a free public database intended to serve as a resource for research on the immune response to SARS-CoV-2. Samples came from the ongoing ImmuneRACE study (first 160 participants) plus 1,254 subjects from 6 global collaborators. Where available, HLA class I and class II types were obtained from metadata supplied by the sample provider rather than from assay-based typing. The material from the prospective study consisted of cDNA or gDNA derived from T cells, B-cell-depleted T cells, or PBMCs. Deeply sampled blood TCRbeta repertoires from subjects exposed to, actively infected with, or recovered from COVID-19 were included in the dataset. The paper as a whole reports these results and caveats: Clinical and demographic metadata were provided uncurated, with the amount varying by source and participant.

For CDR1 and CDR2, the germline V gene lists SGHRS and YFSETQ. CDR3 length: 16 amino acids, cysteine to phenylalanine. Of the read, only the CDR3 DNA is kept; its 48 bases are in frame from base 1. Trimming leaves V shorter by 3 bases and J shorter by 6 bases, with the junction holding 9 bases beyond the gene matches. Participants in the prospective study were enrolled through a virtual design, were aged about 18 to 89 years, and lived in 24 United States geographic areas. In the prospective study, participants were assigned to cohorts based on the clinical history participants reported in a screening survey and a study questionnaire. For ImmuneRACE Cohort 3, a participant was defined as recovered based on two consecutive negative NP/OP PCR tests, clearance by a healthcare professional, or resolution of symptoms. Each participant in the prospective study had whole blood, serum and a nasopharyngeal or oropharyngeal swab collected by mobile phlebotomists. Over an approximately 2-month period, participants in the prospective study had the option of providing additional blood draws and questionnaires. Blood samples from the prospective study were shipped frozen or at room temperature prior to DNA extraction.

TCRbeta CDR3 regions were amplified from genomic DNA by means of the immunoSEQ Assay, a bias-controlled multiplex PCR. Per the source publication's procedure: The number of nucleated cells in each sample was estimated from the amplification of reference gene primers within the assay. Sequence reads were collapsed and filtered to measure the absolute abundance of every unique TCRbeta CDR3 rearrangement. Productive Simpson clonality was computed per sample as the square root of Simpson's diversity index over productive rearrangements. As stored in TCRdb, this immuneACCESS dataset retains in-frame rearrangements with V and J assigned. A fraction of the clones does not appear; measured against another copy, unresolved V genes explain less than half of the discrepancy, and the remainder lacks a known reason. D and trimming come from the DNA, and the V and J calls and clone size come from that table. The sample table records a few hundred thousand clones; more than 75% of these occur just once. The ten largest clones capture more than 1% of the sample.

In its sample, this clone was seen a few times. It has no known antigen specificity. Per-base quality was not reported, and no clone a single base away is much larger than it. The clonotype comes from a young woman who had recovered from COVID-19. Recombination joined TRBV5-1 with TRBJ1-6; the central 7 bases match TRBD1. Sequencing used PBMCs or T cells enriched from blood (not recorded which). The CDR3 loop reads CASSWDSGSRNSPLHF. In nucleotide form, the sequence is TGCGCCAGCAGCTGGGACAGTGGCAGTCGTAATTCACCCCTCCACTTT.